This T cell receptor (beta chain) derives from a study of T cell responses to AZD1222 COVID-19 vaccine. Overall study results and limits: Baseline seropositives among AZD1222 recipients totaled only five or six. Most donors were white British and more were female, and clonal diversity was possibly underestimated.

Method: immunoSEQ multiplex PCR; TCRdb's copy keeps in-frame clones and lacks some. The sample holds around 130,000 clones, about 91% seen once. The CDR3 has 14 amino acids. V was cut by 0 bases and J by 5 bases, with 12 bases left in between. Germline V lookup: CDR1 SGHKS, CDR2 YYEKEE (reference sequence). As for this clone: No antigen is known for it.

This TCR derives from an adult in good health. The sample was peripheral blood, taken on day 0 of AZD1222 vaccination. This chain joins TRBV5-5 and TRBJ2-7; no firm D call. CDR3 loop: CASSLAGIGNEQYF. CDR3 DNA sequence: TGTGCCAGCAGCTTGGCCGGAATTGGAAACGAGCAGTACTTC.